Listed below are T cell receptor beta chains from one sample, sequenced in a study of PD-1 blockade in classical Hodgkin lymphoma. Repertoires were generated with immunoSEQ multiplex PCR, while TCRdb's copy carries only in-frame clones and drops some. The repertoire holds around 17,000 clones, with around four fifths as singletons. The material sequenced was CD4+ T cells from blood, taken at baseline. The receptor source for this set is a human donor with classical Hodgkin lymphoma. CDR3s include the opening cysteine and the closing phenylalanine or tryptophan. D genes are given only for firm matches. Some rows mark clone size as missing; the rest say once, few, many or name a class of expanded clone.

j_call | clone_size | v_call | d_call | cdr3_nt | cdr3_aa
TRBJ2-1 | . | TRBV7-3 | TRBD2 | TGTGCCAGCAGCTCGGGGACTAGCGGGAGCGGTGAGCAGTTCTTC | CASSSGTSGSGEQFF
TRBJ1-4 | . | TRBV4-2 | TRBD1 | TGTGCCAGCAGCCAACGACCTCAGGGGGATAATGAAAAACTGTTTTTT | CASSQRPQGDNEKLFF
TRBJ2-7 | . | TRBV7-3 | TRBD1 | TGTGCCAGCAGCTTGACAGGGGTATCGTCCTACGAGCAGTACTTC | CASSLTGVSSYEQYF
TRBJ1-4 | . | TRBV11-1 | . | TGTGCCAGCAGCGTAGCAATACCTACAGGGAAGCAGGATGAAAAACTGTTTTTT | CASSVAIPTGKQDEKLFF
TRBJ2-6 | . | TRBV19 | . | TGTGCCAGTAGTGACAGGTTTTACTCTGGGGCCAACGTCCTGACTTTC | CASSDRFYSGANVLTF
TRBJ2-7 | once | TRBV25-1 | TRBD1 | TGTGCCAGAACGACAGGGGGCTACGAGCAGTACTTC | CARTTGGYEQYF
TRBJ1-1 | . | TRBV6-6 | . | TGTGCCAGCAGTTTTTTGTATGACACTGAAGCTTTCTTT | CASSFLYDTEAFF
TRBJ2-6 | . | TRBV10-3 | TRBD1 | TGTGCCATCAGGCCCGGGACAGGGGGCAACTCTGGGGCCAACGTCCTGACTTTC | CAIRPGTGGNSGANVLTF
TRBJ2-3 | few | TRBV6-6 | TRBD2 | TGTGCCAGCAGTTACTCGGGCGGGGGAGGCACAGATACGCAGTATTTT | CASSYSGGGGTDTQYF
TRBJ2-3 | few | TRBV10-2 | . | TGCGCCAGCAGGACTAGCACAGATACGCAGTATTTT | CASRTSTDTQYF
TRBJ1-1 | . | TRBV15 | TRBD1 | TGTGCCACCAGCAGAGATGGGGACAGGGGGCGGAGGGGGAACACTGAAGCTTTCTTT | CATSRDGDRGRRGNTEAFF
TRBJ2-7 | once | TRBV29-1 | . | TGCAGCGTCCTGGGGAGTTACGAGCAGTACTTC | CSVLGSYEQYF
TRBJ2-5 | . | TRBV4-1 | . | TGCGCCAGCAGCCATTCCCCCAGGGGAGAGACCCAGTACTTC | CASSHSPRGETQYF
TRBJ2-1 | . | TRBV7-6 | . | TGTGCCAGCAGCTTACGATGGAGCAGTTCCTACAATGAGCAGTTCTTC | CASSLRWSSSYNEQFF
TRBJ2-1 | . | TRBV5-4 | . | TGTGCCAGCAGCCCCGGGGGCAGTAATCTCTACTATAGTGAGCAGTTCTTC | CASSPGGSNLYYSEQFF
TRBJ2-3 | . | TRBV5-1 | . | TGCGCCAGCAGCTTAACCGGGGGCCGTAGAGATACGCAGTATTTT | CASSLTGGRRDTQYF
TRBJ1-1 | . | TRBV5-8 | . | TGTGCCAGCAGCTTGGTAGGGATGCCCACTGAAGCTTTCTTT | CASSLVGMPTEAFF
TRBJ1-5 | . | TRBV10-2 | . | TGCGCCAGCAGTGAGTCGATCATGGAATATCAGCCCCAGCATTTT | CASSESIMEYQPQHF